The clone carrying this TCR beta chain was recorded many times. From roughly 390 ng of RNA, a library with molecular barcoded alpha/delta and beta/gamma adaptors was made. TCRdb re-derived calls from the reads in MiXCR, one entry per CDR3 protein. The repertoire has around 40,000 distinct CDR3 sequences, roughly 13% of them found once; the top ten carry 25% to 35%. This record comes from a study of read filtering for tumor transcriptome and immune sequencing. The V gene lost 0 bases and the J gene lost 2 bases, with 10 bases spanning the gap. Germline V CDR1 and CDR2: MGHRA, YSYEKL. The CDR3 runs 15 residues.

This receptor was obtained from a donor aged 40 or older with multiple myeloma. The chain carries TRBV4-1 and TRBJ1-2; no firm D call. The sample taken for sequencing was a population of CD138-negative cells sorted from bone marrow. The CDR3 DNA sequence: TGCGCCAGCAGCCAAGATAATAGCCTCAACTATGGCTACACCTTC. Translating it yields CASSQDNSLNYGYTF.